Sequencing of this T cell receptor (beta chain) was carried out in a study of blood T cells in healthy people across ages. General study findings and limits: TCR beta diversity correlated strongly with naive T cell percentage. Donor CMV infection status was unknown, possibly confounding age-related changes in expanded clonotypes.

Germline-derived CDR1 and CDR2 are SEHNR and FQNEAQ (reference sequence). The CDR3 is 14 amino acids. About this clonotype: The antigen remains unidentified. The junction does not match germline at one end; this may be a read error.

The second PCR ran 7 to 11 cycles with a sample-barcoded 5' primer and J-beta primers. TCRdb recomputed calls from the 5' RACE reads with MiXCR, one row per CDR3 protein. The data show around 1,800,000 distinct CDR3 sequences, roughly two fifths seen once. Input material: blood. The receptor was derived from a human donor in good health. The rearrangement uses TRBV7-9 and TRBJ1-6; D perhaps matches TRBD1 (6 bases). CDR3 DNA: TGTGCCGGCAGCTGGGACATGGCTAATTCACCCCTCCACTTT. Protein: CAGSWDMANSPLHF.